This T cell receptor beta chain was sequenced for a study of radiotherapy plus CTLA-4 blockade in lung cancer. For the study at large: An objective response was seen in about 18% of patients, and disease control in over 25%.

Method: immunoSEQ multiplex PCR; TCRdb's copy keeps in-frame clones and lacks some. The sample lists about 85,000 clones, about 86% occurring once. This clone was seen only a few times. Its antigen is not known. Focal radiation plus CTLA-4 blockade with ipilimumab was given to patients with chemo-refractory metastatic non-small-cell lung cancer. Regarding the study as a whole: Clones derived from tumor TCRs expanded in blood after radiotherapy plus ipilimumab. Response, reportedly, was best predicted by interferon-beta along with early blood T cell clone dynamics.

The CDR3 is 14 amino acids. Germline CDR1 is SEHNR and CDR2 is FQNEAQ (reference sequence). The V end lost 5 bases, the J end lost 0 bases, and 10 bases lay between the germline ends. The TCR sequence derives from a human donor with non-small cell lung cancer who had a partial response to radiotherapy plus ipilimumab. The sequenced sample was peripheral blood, obtained from a patient treated with radiotherapy plus ipilimumab. The rearrangement joins TRBV7-9 to TRBJ1-2; D might be TRBD1 (5 bases). CDR3 in amino acids: CASSLGGTNYGYTF. The CDR3 DNA is TGTGCCAGCAGCCTGGGGGGAACTAACTATGGCTACACCTTC.